This record covers a single TCR beta chain. The sample is drawn from a study of shared clonotypes between healthy human individuals. CDR1 LNHDA and CDR2 SQIVND come from the germline V gene (reference sequence). CDR3 length: 15 residues. V was pared by 4 bases and J by 4 bases, with 6 bases of the junction left unmatched. Replicate PCRs run on sorted subsets employed approximately 0.2 ug DNA, around 27,000 T cell genomes. TCRdb keeps only in-frame clones here, not all; method: immunoSEQ multiplex PCR. Among 170,000 or so clones listed, around 63% were seen once. The sample consisted of memory CD4+ T cells sorted from blood. Subset indicated: CD45RA-negative fraction. This clonotype was sampled from a man aged 25 to 40 in good health. The chain has TRBV19 and TRBJ1-2; 10 bases line up with TRBD1. The CDR3 loop is CASSTGQGDAYGYTF. CDR3 in DNA: TGTGCCAGTAGTACCGGACAGGGGGACGCCTATGGCTACACCTTC.